This T cell receptor (beta chain) was sequenced for a study of T cells in Graves' hyperthyroidism and ophthalmopathy. Germline CDR1 reads ENHRY; CDR2 reads SYGVKD. The CDR3 runs to 17 residues. V lost 6 bases and J 0 bases, leaving 15 bases between the germline ends. The CDR3 regions of TCR beta were amplified from RNA transcripts. With the HTBI primer set, the TCR CDR3 went through a first round of RT-PCR. TCRdb itself ran the multiplex PCR reads through MiXCR, one entry per CDR3 protein. This sample has roughly 500,000 distinct CDR3 sequences, with approximately 15% found just once. Study results and limitations: Progression to ophthalmopathy was predicted a median of 6.5 months early.

Newly diagnosed hyperthyroidism patients aged 18 to 65 years had disease lasting under 2 months. Fresh 10 ml peripheral blood yielded PBMCs. In its sample, this clonotype was seen many times. Antigen: not known. The chain uses TRBV10-3 and TRBJ1-6; a possible D gene is TRBD1 (6 bases). The sequenced material came from blood. This TCR derives from a woman in her twenties or thirties with Graves' hyperthyroidism that later progressed to Graves' ophthalmopathy. CDR3 sequence (DNA): TGTGCCATCAGCACCGACAGGCAGAGCTCCTATAATTCACCCCTCCACTTT. This codes for CAISTDRQSSYNSPLHF.